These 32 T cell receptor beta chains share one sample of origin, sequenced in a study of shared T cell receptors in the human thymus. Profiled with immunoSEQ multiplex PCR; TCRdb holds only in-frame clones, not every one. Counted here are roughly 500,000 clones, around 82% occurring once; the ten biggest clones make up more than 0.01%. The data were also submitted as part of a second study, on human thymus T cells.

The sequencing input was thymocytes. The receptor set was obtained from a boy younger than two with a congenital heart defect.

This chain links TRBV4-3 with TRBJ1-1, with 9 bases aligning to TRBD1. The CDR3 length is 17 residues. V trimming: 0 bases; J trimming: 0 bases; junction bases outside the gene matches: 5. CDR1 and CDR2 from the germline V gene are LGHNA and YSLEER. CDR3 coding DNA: TGCGCCAGCAGCCAAGATTACAGGGGGCCCATGAACACTGAAGCTTTCTTT. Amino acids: CASSQDYRGPMNTEAFF.

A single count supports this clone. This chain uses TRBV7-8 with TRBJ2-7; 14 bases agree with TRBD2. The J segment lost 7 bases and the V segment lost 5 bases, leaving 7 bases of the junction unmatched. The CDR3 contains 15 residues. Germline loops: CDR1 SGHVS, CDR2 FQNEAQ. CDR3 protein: CASSQTGLAGVEQYF. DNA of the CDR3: TGTGCCAGCAGCCAAACGGGACTAGCGGGAGTTGAGCAGTACTTC.

The CDR3 spells CASRSSSHLRVLYF. The CDR3 nucleotides are TGTGCCAGCAGAAGTAGCAGCCACCTACGAGTCCTGTACTTC. The chain links TRBV27 to TRBJ2-7; D remains unclear. CDR1 is MNHEY, CDR2 SMNVEV, per germline (reference sequence). This CDR3 contains 14 residues. Trimming removed 6 bases at V and 12 bases at J, with 24 bases between.

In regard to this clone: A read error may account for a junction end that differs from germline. The CDR3 loop is CASSLAGAPFTDTQYF. The CDR3 DNA sequence: TGTGCCAGCAGCCTAGCGGGAGCCCCGTTCACAGATACGCAGTATTTT. The chain employs TRBV7-6 and TRBJ2-3, with TRBD2 matching over 10 bases. The germline V gene encodes CDR1 SGHVS and CDR2 FNYEAQ. This CDR3 comprises 16 residues.

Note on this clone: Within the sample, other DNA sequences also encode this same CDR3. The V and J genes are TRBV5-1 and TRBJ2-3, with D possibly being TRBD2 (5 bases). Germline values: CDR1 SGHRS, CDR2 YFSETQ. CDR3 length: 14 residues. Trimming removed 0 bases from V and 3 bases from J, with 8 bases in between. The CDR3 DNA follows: TGCGCCAGCAGCTTGGCGGGGAGTACAGATACGCAGTATTTT. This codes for CASSLAGSTDTQYF.

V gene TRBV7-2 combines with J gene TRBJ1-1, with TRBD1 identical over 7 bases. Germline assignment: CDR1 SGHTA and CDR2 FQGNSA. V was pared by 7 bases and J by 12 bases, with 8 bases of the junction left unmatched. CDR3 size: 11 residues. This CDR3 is CASNQGGVTFF. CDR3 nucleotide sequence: TGTGCCAGCAACCAAGGGGGCGTGACTTTCTTT.

CDR3 nucleotide sequence: TGTGCCAGCAGCCTCATACCGGGAATTTCCTACGAGCAGTACTTC. Amino acid sequence: CASSLIPGISYEQYF. The gene calls are TRBV14 and TRBJ2-7, with D possibly being TRBD2 (5 bases). The CDR3 spans 15 residues. V gave up 4 bases and J gave up 1 base, with 14 bases separating them. The germline CDR1 and CDR2 sequences are SGHDN and FVKESK.

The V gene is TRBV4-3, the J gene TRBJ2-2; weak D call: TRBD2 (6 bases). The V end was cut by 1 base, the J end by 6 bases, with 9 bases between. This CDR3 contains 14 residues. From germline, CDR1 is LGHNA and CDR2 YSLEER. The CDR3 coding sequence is TGCGCCAGCAGCCAAGGGGGGGAGGCCGGGGAGCTGTTTTTT. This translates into CASSQGGEAGELFF.

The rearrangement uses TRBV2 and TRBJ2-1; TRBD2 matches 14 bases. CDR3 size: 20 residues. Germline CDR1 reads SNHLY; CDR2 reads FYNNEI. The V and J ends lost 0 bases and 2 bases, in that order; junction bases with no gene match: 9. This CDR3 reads CASSEALRLAGGPAYNEQFF. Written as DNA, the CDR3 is TGTGCCAGCAGTGAAGCGTTACGACTAGCGGGAGGGCCCGCCTACAATGAGCAGTTCTTC.

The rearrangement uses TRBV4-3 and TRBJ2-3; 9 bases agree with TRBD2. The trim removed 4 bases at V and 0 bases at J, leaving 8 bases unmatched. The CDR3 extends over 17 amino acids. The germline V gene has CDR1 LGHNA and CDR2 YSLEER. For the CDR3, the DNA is TGCGCCAGCAGCCCAGTCCTAGCGGGACTTAGCACAGATACGCAGTATTTT. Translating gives CASSPVLAGLSTDTQYF.

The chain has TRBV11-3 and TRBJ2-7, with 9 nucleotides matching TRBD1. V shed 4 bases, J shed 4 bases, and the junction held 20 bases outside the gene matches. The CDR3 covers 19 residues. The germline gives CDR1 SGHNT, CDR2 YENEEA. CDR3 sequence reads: CASSSTGTGTTSFVYEQYF. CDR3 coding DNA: TGTGCCAGCAGCTCGACCGGGACAGGGACTACTAGTTTCGTTTACGAGCAGTACTTC.

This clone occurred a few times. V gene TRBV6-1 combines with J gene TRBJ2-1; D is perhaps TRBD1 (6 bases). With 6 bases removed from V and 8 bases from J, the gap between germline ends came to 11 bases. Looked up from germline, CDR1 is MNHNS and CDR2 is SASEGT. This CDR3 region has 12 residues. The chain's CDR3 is CASRRGSDEQFF. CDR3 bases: TGTGCCAGCAGAAGGGGGAGCGATGAGCAGTTCTTC.

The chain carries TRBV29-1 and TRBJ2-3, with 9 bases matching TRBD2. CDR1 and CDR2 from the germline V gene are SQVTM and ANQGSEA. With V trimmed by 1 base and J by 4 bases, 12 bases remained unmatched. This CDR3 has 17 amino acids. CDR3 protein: CSVEVPERLAGPDTQYF. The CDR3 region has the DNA TGCAGCGTTGAAGTACCTGAGCGCCTAGCGGGACCAGATACGCAGTATTTT.

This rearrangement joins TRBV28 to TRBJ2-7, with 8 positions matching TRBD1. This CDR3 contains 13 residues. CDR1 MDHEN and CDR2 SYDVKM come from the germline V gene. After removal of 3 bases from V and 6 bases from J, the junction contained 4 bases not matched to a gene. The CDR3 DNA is TGTGCCAGCAGTTTCGACAGGGGAGCCGAGCAGTACTTC. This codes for CASSFDRGAEQYF.

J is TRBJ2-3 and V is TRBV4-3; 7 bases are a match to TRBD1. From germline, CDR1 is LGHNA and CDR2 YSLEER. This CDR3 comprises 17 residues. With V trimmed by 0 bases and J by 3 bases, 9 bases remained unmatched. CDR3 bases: TGCGCCAGCAGCCAAGACTCTCCTCGACAGGGAACAGATACGCAGTATTTT. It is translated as CASSQDSPRQGTDTQYF.

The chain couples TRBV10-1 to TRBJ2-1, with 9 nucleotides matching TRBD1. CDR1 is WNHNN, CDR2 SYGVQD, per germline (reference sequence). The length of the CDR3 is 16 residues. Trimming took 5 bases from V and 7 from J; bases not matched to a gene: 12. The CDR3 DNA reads TGCGCCAGCAGTATCCACCGGGACAGGGTAGCGAATGAGCAGTTCTTC. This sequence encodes CASSIHRDRVANEQFF.

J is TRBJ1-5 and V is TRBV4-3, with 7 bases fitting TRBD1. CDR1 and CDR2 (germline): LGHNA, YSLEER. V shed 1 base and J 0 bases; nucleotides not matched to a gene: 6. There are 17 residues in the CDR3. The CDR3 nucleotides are TGCGCCAGCAGCCAAGGTTCGGGACAGTATAGCAATCAGCCCCAGCATTTT. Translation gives CASSQGSGQYSNQPQHF.

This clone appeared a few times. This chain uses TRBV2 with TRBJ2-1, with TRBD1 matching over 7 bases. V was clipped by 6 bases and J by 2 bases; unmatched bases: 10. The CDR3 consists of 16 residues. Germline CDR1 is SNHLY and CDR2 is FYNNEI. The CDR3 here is CASRSDRAPPYNEQFF. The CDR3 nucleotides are TGTGCCAGCAGGTCCGACAGGGCTCCCCCCTACAATGAGCAGTTCTTC.

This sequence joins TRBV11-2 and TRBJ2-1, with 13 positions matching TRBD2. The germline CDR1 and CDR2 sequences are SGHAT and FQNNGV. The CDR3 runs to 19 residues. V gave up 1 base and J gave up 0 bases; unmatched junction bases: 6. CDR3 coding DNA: TGTGCCAGCAGCTTAGGCGGGACTAGCGGGGTTAGCTCCTACAATGAGCAGTTCTTC. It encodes CASSLGGTSGVSSYNEQFF.

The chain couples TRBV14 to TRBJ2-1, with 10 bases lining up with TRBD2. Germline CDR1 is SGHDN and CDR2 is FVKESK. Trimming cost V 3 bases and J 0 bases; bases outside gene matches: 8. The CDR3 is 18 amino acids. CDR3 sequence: CASSQDKSSGSSYNEQFF. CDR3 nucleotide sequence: TGTGCCAGCAGCCAGGACAAGTCTAGCGGGAGCTCCTACAATGAGCAGTTCTTC. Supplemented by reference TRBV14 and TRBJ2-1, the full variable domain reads EAGVTQFPSHSVIEKGQTVTLRCDPISGHDNLYWYRRVMGKEIKFLLHFVKESKQDESGMPNNRFLAERTGGTYSTLKVQPAELEDSGVYFCASSQDKSSGSSYNEQFFGPGTRLTVL.

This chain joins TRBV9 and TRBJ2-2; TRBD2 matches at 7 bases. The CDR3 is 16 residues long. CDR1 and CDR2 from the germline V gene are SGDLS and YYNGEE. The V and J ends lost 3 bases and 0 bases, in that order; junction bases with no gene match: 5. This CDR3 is CASSAPGLANTGELFF. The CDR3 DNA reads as TGTGCCAGCAGCGCCCCAGGACTAGCGAACACCGGGGAGCTGTTTTTT.

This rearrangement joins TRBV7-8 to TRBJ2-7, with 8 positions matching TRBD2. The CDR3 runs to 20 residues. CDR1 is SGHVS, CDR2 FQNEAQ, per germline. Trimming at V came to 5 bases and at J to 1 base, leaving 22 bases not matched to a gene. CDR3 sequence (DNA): TGTGCCAGCAGCCCATGGGCGGTGTCTAGCGGGTGGGGGTCTTCCTACGAGCAGTACTTC. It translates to CASSPWAVSSGWGSSYEQYF.

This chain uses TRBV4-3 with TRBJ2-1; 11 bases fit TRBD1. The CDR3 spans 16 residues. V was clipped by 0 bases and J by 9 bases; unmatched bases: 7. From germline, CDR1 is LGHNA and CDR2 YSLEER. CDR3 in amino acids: CASSQDERTGGPEQFF. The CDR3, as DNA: TGCGCCAGCAGCCAAGATGAGAGGACAGGGGGCCCTGAGCAGTTCTTC.

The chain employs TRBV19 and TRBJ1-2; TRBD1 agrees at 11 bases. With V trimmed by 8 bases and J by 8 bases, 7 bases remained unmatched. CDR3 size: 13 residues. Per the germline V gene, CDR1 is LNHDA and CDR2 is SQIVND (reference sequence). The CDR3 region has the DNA TGTGCCAGTTTTGGACAGGGGGCTCGCGGCTACACCTTC. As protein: CASFGQGARGYTF. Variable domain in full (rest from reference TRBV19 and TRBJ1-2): DGGITQSPKYLFRKEGQNVTLSCEQNLNHDAMYWYRQDPGQGLRLIYYSQIVNDFQKGDIAEGYSVSREKKESFPLTVTSAQKNPTAFYLCASFGQGARGYTFGSGTRLTVV.

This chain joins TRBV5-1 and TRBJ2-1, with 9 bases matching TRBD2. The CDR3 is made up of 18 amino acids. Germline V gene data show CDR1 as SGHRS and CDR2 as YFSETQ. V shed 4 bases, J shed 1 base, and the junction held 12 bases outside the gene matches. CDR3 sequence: CASSPRGGSGGSYNEQFF. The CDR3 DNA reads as TGCGCCAGCAGCCCCCGGGGGGGTAGCGGGGGATCCTACAATGAGCAGTTCTTC.

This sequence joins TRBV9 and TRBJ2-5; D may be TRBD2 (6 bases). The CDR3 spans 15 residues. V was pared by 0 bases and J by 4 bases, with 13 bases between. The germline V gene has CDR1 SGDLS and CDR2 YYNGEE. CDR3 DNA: TGTGCCAGCAGCGTAGCCTTCACCGGGGGAGAGACCCAGTACTTC. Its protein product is CASSVAFTGGETQYF.

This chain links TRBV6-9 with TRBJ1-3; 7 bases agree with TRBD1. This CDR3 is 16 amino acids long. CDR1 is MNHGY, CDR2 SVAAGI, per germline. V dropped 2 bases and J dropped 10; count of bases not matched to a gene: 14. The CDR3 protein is CASSYRGGTSGGTIYF. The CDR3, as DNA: TGTGCCAGCAGTTATAGGGGTGGGACCTCAGGGGGTACCATATATTTT.

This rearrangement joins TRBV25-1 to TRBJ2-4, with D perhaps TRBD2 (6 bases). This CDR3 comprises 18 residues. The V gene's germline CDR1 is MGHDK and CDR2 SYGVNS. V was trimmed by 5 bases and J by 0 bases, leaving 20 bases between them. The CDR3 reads CASSSDRGNSLAKNIQYF. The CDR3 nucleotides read TGTGCCAGCAGTTCCGATCGGGGGAACTCTCTAGCCAAAAACATTCAGTACTTC.

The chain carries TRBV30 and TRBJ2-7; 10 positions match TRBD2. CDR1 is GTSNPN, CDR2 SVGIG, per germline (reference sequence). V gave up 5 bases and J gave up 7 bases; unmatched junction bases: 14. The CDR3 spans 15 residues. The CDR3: CAWERFLAGVKEQYF. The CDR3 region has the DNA TGTGCCTGGGAACGATTTCTAGCGGGAGTAAAGGAGCAGTACTTC.

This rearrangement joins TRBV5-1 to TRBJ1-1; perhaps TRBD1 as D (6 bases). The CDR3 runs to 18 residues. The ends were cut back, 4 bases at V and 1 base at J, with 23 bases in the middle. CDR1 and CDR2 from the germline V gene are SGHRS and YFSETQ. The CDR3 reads CASSPDPSGGLGNTEAFF. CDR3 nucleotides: TGCGCCAGCAGCCCGGACCCCTCGGGGGGCTTGGGGAACACTGAAGCTTTCTTT.

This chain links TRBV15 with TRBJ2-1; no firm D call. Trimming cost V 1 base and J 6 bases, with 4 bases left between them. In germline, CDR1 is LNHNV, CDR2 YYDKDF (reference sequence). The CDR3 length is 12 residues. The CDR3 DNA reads TGTGCCACCAGCAGAGGCGTCAATGAGCAGTTCTTC. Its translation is CATSRGVNEQFF.

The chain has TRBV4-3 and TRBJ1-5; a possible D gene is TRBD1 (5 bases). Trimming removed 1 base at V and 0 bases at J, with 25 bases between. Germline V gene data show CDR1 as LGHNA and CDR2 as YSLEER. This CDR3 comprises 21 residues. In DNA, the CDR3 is TGCGCCAGCAGCCAAGGCCTCCATCGGCGGGGGGGAGTATCTAGCAATCAGCCCCAGCATTTT. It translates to CASSQGLHRRGGVSSNQPQHF.